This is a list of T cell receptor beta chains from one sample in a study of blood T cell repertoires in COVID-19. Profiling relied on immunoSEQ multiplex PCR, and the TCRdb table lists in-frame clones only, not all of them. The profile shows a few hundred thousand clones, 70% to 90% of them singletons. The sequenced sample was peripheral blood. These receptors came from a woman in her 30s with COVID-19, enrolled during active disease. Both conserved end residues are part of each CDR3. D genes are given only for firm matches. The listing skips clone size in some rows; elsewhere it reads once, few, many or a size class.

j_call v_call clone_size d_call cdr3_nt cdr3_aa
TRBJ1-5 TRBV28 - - TGTGCCAGCAGCGGGGGGGATTTTAGCAATCAGCCCCAGCATTTT CASSGGDFSNQPQHF
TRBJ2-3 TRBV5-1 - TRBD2 TGCGCCAGCAGCTTCGGCGGGGGGCCCACAGATACGCAGTATTTT CASSFGGGPTDTQYF
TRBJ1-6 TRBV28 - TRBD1 TGTGCCAGCAGCCACACGGGACAGGCCTATTCACCCCTCCACTTT CASSHTGQAYSPLHF
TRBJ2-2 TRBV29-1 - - TGCAGCGTTAATCAGGGGATCGGGGAGCTGTTTTTT CSVNQGIGELFF
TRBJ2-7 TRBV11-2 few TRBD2 TGTGCCAGCAGCCTCACTTGGGGGGGAGGGACCTACGAGCAGTACTTC CASSLTWGGGTYEQYF
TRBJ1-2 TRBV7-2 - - TGTGCCAGCAGCTTGGGCATCAACAGGGTTGGGTATGGCTACACCTTC CASSLGINRVGYGYTF
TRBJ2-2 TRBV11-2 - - TGTGCCAGCAGCTTAGCGGGCACCGGGGAGCTGTTTTTT CASSLAGTGELFF
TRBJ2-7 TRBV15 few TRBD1 TGTGCCACCAGCAGCCTCAGGGGGTCCTACGAGCAGTACTTC CATSSLRGSYEQYF
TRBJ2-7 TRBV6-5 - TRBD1 TGTGCCAGCAAGGGACAGGGGGGGTCCTACGAGCAGTACTTC CASKGQGGSYEQYF
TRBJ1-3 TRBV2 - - TGTGCCAGTAGCCGGTCCTCTGGAAACACCATATATTTT CASSRSSGNTIYF
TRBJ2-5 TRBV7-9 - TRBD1 TGTGCCAGCAGCTTAGGACAGGGGGAGATGGGGGTGGAGACCCAGTACTTC CASSLGQGEMGVETQYF
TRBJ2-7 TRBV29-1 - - TGCAGCGTAGGGGACACAGCCTCCTACGAGCAGTACTTC CSVGDTASYEQYF
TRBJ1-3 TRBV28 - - TGTGCCAGCAGTTCGTCGGGACTGGTTTGGGGAGGGAGATATTTT CASSSSGLVWGGRYF
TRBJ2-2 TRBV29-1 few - TGCAGCGTGGAACTAGTGAACGGGGAGCTGTTTTTT CSVELVNGELFF
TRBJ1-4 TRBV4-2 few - TGTGCCAGCAGCCAAGGGATCGACAGTAATGAAAAACTGTTTTTT CASSQGIDSNEKLFF
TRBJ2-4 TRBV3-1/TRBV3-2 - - TGTGCCAGCAGCCAAGTCAGCGGGTCAGGGCCGAAAAACATTCAGTACTTC CASSQVSGSGPKNIQYF
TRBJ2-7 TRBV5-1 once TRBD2 TGCGCCAGCACCCGGGAGGGAGGAAGGCCCTACGAGCAGTACTTC CASTREGGRPYEQYF
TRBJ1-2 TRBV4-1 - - TGCGCCAGCAGCCAAGACCCCCAACAGGGTATGTATGGCTACACCTTC CASSQDPQQGMYGYTF
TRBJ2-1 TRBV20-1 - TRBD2 TGCAGTGCCCGGGGGGACAATGAGCAGTTCTTC CSARGDNEQFF
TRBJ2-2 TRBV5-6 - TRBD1 TGTGCCAGCAGCGAGAGGACAGGTAGCACCGGGGAGCTGTTTTTT CASSERTGSTGELFF
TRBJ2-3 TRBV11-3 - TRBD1 TGTGCCAGCAGCGCAAACCCCTGGACAGGATCCACAGATACGCAGTATTTT CASSANPWTGSTDTQYF
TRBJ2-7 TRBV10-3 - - TGTGCCATCGCGGACGGGACCTACGAGCAGTACTTC CAIADGTYEQYF
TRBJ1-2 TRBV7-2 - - TGTGCCAGCAGCTTTGCTTCCGGGGGGAAGGGCAAGGGCTACACCTTC CASSFASGGKGKGYTF
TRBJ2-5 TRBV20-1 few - TGCAGTGCACAGTTCCAAGAGACCCAGTACTTC CSAQFQETQYF
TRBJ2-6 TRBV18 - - TGTGCCAGCTCACCACGGGAGTCCGGGGCCAACGTCCTGACTTTC CASSPRESGANVLTF
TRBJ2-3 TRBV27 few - TGTGCCAGCAGTTTTATGCGGGGTTCCACAGATACGCAGTATTTT CASSFMRGSTDTQYF
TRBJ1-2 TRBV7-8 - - TGTGCCAGCAGCCCCGGGGGGGGTTATGGCTACACCTTC CASSPGGGYGYTF
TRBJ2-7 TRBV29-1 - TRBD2 TGCAGCGTGCTGGGGCGGGAGGCCTACGAGCAGTACTTC CSVLGREAYEQYF
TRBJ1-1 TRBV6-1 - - TGTGCCAGCAGTGAGGTTGGGAGGCCTGAAGCTTTCTTT CASSEVGRPEAFF
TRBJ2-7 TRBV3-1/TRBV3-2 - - TGTGCCAGCAGCCCCCTATCGATGAGATTCGAGCAGTACTTC CASSPLSMRFEQYF
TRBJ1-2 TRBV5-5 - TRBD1 TGTGCCAGCAGCCAATTCAGGGGGACAGGGGACTATGGCTACACCTTC CASSQFRGTGDYGYTF
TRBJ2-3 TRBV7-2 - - TGTGCCAGCAGCCGGGGTAGCGGCACCCAGAATACGCAGTATTTT CASSRGSGTQNTQYF
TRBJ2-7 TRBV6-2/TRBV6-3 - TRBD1 TGTGCCAGCAGTGACAGGGGACCCTACGAGCAGTACTTC CASSDRGPYEQYF
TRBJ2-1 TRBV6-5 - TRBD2 TGTGCCAGCAGCTCTCGGACTAGCGGTAACAATGAGCAGTTCTTC CASSSRTSGNNEQFF
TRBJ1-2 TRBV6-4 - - TGTGCCAGCAGTGACTCTTATCAGGGGTTGAGCTATGGCTACACCTTC CASSDSYQGLSYGYTF
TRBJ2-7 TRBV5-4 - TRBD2 TGTGCCAGCAGCTTTGCGGCTAGCGGGAGCACGGCCTACGAGCAGTACTTC CASSFAASGSTAYEQYF
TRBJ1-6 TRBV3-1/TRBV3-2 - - TGTGCCAGCAGCCCCCGGACAGAGAATTCACCCCTCCACTTT CASSPRTENSPLHF